The next 3 T cell receptor beta chains were all read from a single sample in a study of T cell responses to AZD1222 COVID-19 vaccine. The assay was immunoSEQ multiplex PCR, and TCRdb's table has in-frame clones only and misses some. The sample lists more than 100,000 clones, more than 85% occurring once. The source material was peripheral blood, sampled on day 0 of AZD1222 vaccination. The receptor source for this set is an adult in good health.

V usage is TRBV28 and J usage is TRBJ2-7, with D unresolved. The CDR3 is made up of 14 amino acids. V lost 4 bases and J 0 bases, leaving 10 bases between the germline ends. Germline V lookup: CDR1 MDHEN, CDR2 SYDVKM. The CDR3 bases are TGTGCCAGCAGTTCGACCGACGGCTCCTACGAGCAGTACTTC. Protein product: CASSSTDGSYEQYF.

This clone was detected once. J is TRBJ1-1 and V is TRBV3-1 (or the pseudogene TRBV3-2); TRBD1 is a possible D gene (5 bases). CDR1 and CDR2 (germline): LGHDT, YNNKEL (reference sequence). The CDR3 contains 15 residues. V was cut by 1 base and J by 0 bases, with 9 bases left in between. CDR3 DNA sequence: TGTGCCAGCAGCCAAGGACAGATACTGAACACTGAAGCTTTCTTT. Its translation is CASSQGQILNTEAFF.

This chain uses TRBV19 with TRBJ1-1, with D unclear. Trimming pared 4 bases from V and 1 base from J, leaving 13 bases between. Germline V gene lookup returns CDR1 LNHDA and CDR2 SQIVND (reference sequence). This CDR3 comprises 15 residues. In DNA form, the CDR3 reads TGTGCCAGTAGTACTGTCGGTGGATCGAACACTGAAGCTTTCTTT. It translates to CASSTVGGSNTEAFF. Using reference TRBV19 and TRBJ1-1 for the parts outside the CDR3, the full variable domain is DGGITQSPKYLFRKEGQNVTLSCEQNLNHDAMYWYRQDPGQGLRLIYYSQIVNDFQKGDIAEGYSVSREKKESFPLTVTSAQKNPTAFYLCASSTVGGSNTEAFFGQGTRLTVV.